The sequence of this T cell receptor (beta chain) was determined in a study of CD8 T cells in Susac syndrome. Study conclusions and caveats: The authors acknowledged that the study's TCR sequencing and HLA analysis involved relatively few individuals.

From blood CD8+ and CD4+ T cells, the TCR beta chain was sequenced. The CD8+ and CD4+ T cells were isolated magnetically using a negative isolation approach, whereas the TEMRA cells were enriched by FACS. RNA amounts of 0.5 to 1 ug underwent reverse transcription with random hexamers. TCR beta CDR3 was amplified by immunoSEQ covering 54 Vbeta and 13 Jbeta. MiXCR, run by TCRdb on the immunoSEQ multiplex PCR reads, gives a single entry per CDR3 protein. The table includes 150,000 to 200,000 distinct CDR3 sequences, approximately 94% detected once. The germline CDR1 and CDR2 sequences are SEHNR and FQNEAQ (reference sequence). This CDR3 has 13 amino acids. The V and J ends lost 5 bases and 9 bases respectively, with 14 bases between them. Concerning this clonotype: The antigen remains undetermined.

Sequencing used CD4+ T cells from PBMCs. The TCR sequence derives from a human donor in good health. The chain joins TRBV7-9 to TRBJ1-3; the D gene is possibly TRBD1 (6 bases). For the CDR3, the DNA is TGTGCCAGCAGCGAAGGGGGTTGGAGCACCATATATTTT. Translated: CASSEGGWSTIYF.